These 20 T cell receptor beta chains originate from one sample sequenced in a study of CD8 T cells in Susac syndrome. Random hexamers primed reverse transcription of about 0.45 to 1 ug RNA. One entry per CDR3 protein, called by TCRdb with MiXCR from the immunoSEQ multiplex PCR reads. The table shows around 85,000 distinct CDR3 sequences, with approximately 95% occurring only once. The specimen sequenced was CD8+ T cells from PBMCs. These receptors came from a human donor with Susac syndrome.

The chain recombines TRBV20-1 with TRBJ1-5; the D gene is possibly TRBD1 (5 bases). Germline V gene sequence: CDR1 DFQATT, CDR2 SNEGSKA (reference sequence). V lost 0 bases and J 5 bases, leaving 14 bases between the germline ends. This CDR3 contains 15 residues. CDR3 sequence: CSARDGGVEYQPQHF. In DNA, the CDR3 is TGCAGTGCTAGAGATGGGGGGGTTGAGTATCAGCCCCAGCATTTT.

The chain has TRBV20-1 and TRBJ1-2, with 9 bases that match TRBD1. CDR1 and CDR2 from the germline V gene are DFQATT and SNEGSKA (reference sequence). This CDR3 is 18 amino acids long. The V segment lost 3 bases and the J segment 1 base; nucleotides outside the gene matches: 15. The CDR3 coding sequence is TGCAGTGCTAGCCGAACCCCTGAGGGGGACAGGGTTAACTATGGCTACACCTTC. It translates to CSASRTPEGDRVNYGYTF.

V and J are TRBV29-1 and TRBJ1-2, with TRBD1 identical over 9 bases. Losses at the gene ends were 5 bases for V and 8 bases for J; bases not matched to a gene: 9. Germline-derived CDR1 and CDR2 are SQVTM and ANQGSEA. The CDR3 consists of 13 residues. CDR3 in amino acids: CSVPDRGGEGYTF. The CDR3, as DNA: TGCAGCGTTCCGGACAGGGGAGGGGAAGGCTACACCTTC.

This rearrangement joins TRBV20-1 to TRBJ2-5; no definite D call. This CDR3 spans 12 amino acids. Germline V gene data show CDR1 as DFQATT and CDR2 as SNEGSKA (reference sequence). Trimming took 3 bases from V and 5 from J, leaving 10 bases between them. The CDR3: CSARSWAETQYF. The CDR3 DNA reads as TGCAGTGCTAGGAGTTGGGCCGAGACCCAGTACTTC.

V and J are TRBV28 and TRBJ2-2; the match to TRBD2 covers 8 bases. With 7 bases clipped from V and 2 bases from J, the junction kept 9 bases outside the gene matches. Germline CDR1 reads MDHEN; CDR2 reads SYDVKM. This CDR3 region has 16 residues. DNA of the CDR3: TGTGCCAGCAACGTAGCGGGAACAGAAAACACCGGGGAGCTGTTTTTT. It specifies CASNVAGTENTGELFF.

As DNA, the CDR3 is TGTGCCAGCAGCCAAGCCCCCGGCGGGTCGAAGGAGACCCAGTACTTC. Its protein is CASSQAPGGSKETQYF. The chain combines TRBV3-1 with TRBJ2-5, with a possible D match to TRBD2 (5 bases). The V end lost 1 base, the J end lost 5 bases, and 17 bases lay between the germline ends. Germline CDR1 LGHDT, CDR2 YNNKEL (reference sequence). CDR3 length equals 16 residues.

J is TRBJ2-3 and V is TRBV27; D gene ambiguous. Germline assignment: CDR1 MNHEY and CDR2 SMNVEV (reference sequence). The V gene lost 2 bases and the J gene lost 0 bases, with 9 bases spanning the gap. The CDR3 extends over 15 amino acids. For the CDR3, the DNA is TGTGCCAGCAGTTTAGACTTCTCTAGCACAGATACGCAGTATTTT. This sequence encodes CASSLDFSSTDTQYF.

This rearrangement joins TRBV7-2 to TRBJ2-7; possibly TRBD1 for D (6 bases). Germline V gene lookup returns CDR1 SGHTA and CDR2 FQGNSA. The CDR3 spans 11 residues. The V gene lost 8 bases and the J gene lost 3 bases, with 8 bases spanning the gap. The CDR3 DNA sequence: TGTGCCAGCCTACAGGGCTACGAGCAGTACTTC. Protein product: CASLQGYEQYF.

In this sample, this clonotype turned up once. The rearrangement uses TRBV11-2 and TRBJ2-1; the D call may be TRBD1 or TRBD2 (6 bases each). CDR1 is SGHAT and CDR2 is FQNNGV in the germline V gene. The germline V and J ends were trimmed by 3 bases and 16 bases, with 16 bases remaining between them. The CDR3 is made up of 12 amino acids. The CDR3 loop reads CASSFSGAHRFF. CDR3 coding DNA: TGTGCCAGCAGCTTTTCGGGGGCCCATCGCTTCTTC.

The chain combines TRBV5-6 with TRBJ1-5; D not resolved. Germline CDR1 SGHDT, CDR2 YYEEEE. With 0 bases removed from V and 9 bases from J, the gap between germline ends came to 16 bases. This CDR3 comprises 15 residues. Here the CDR3 DNA reads TGTGCCAGCAGCTTGGAATCTGAGGCCCCGGGGCCCCAGCATTTT. Its protein is CASSLESEAPGPQHF.

The chain combines TRBV7-9 with TRBJ1-1; no definite D call. Looked up from germline, CDR1 is SEHNR and CDR2 is FQNEAQ (reference sequence). Trimming took off 5 bases at V and 8 bases at J, with 6 bases between the two ends. The CDR3 extends over 10 amino acids. The CDR3 nucleotides are TGTGCCAGCAGCCGGTCCGAAGCTTTCTTT. Its translation is CASSRSEAFF.

The rearrangement uses TRBV3-1 and TRBJ2-6; possible D gene TRBD1, 5 bases. V was cut by 0 bases and J by 1 base, with 10 bases left in between. The germline CDR1 and CDR2 sequences are LGHDT and YNNKEL (reference sequence). The CDR3 consists of 17 residues. As DNA, the CDR3 is TGTGCCAGCAGCCAAGAAATAGGGGCGTCTGGGGCCAACGTCCTGACTTTC. Residues: CASSQEIGASGANVLTF.

CDR3 coding DNA: TGTGCCAGCAGCTGGACAGCAAACTATGGCTACACCTTC. Translated, it gives CASSWTANYGYTF. The V and J genes are TRBV14 and TRBJ1-2, with a possible D match to TRBD1 (6 bases). The CDR3 runs 13 residues. Trimming pared 5 bases from V and 2 bases from J, leaving 9 bases between. Germline V lookup: CDR1 SGHDN, CDR2 FVKESK.

This chain joins TRBV6-5 and TRBJ2-1, with D possibly matching TRBD2 (5 bases). The V gene lost 4 bases and the J gene lost 0 bases, with 10 bases spanning the gap. The CDR3 is 15 amino acids. Germline values: CDR1 MNHEY, CDR2 SVGAGI. CDR3 DNA sequence: TGTGCCAGCAGTTCCGACTATCCCTCCTACAATGAGCAGTTCTTC. Translation gives CASSSDYPSYNEQFF.

The chain employs TRBV27 and TRBJ2-5; 12 bases match TRBD2. The CDR3 consists of 15 residues. V lost 7 bases and J lost 4; bases outside the gene matches: 7. Germline CDR1 reads MNHEY; CDR2 reads SMNVEV (reference sequence). CDR3 bases: TGTGCCAGCACCTTTGGGGGACTAGCGGGAGAGACCCAGTACTTC. Residues: CASTFGGLAGETQYF.

The V call is TRBV30, the J call TRBJ2-1; a weak D match, TRBD2 (6 bases). This CDR3 has 13 residues. The germline V gene has CDR1 GTSNPN and CDR2 SVGIG (reference sequence). V was cut by 0 bases and J by 6 bases, with 9 bases left in between. The CDR3 region is CAWSVLGGNEQFF. As DNA, the CDR3 is TGTGCCTGGAGTGTTCTCGGGGGCAATGAGCAGTTCTTC.

The chain links TRBV15 to TRBJ1-2; D gene ambiguous. Per germline, CDR1 LNHNV and CDR2 YYDKDF (reference sequence). V gave up 3 bases and J gave up 3 bases, with 11 bases separating them. The CDR3 runs 14 residues. CDR3 DNA sequence: TGTGCCACCAGCAGTTTGAGAGATGACTATGGCTACACCTTC. It codes for CATSSLRDDYGYTF.

The chain employs TRBV30 and TRBJ2-7; 8 bases are a match to TRBD1. The germline gives CDR1 GTSNPN, CDR2 SVGIG (reference sequence). The V segment lost 4 bases and the J segment 2 bases; nucleotides outside the gene matches: 7. This CDR3 region has 14 residues. The CDR3 nucleotides read TGTGCCTGGACGGAACGGGACAGGACCTACGAGCAGTACTTC. This codes for CAWTERDRTYEQYF. Supplemented by reference TRBV30 and TRBJ2-7, the full variable domain reads SQTIHQWPATLVQPVGSPLSLECTVEGTSNPNLYWYRQAAGRGLQLLFYSVGIGQISSEVPQNLSASRPQDRQFILSSKKLLLSDSGFYLCAWTERDRTYEQYFGPGTRLTVT.

This rearrangement joins TRBV30 to TRBJ2-7; 8 positions match TRBD2. V was clipped by 4 bases and J by 5 bases; unmatched bases: 7. Germline V gene lookup returns CDR1 GTSNPN and CDR2 SVGIG (reference sequence). The CDR3 runs 13 residues. CDR3 coding DNA: TGTGCCTGGACGGGGGGGAATAATAACGAGCAGTACTTC. Protein: CAWTGGNNNEQYF. Variable domain in full (rest from reference TRBV30 and TRBJ2-7): SQTIHQWPATLVQPVGSPLSLECTVEGTSNPNLYWYRQAAGRGLQLLFYSVGIGQISSEVPQNLSASRPQDRQFILSSKKLLLSDSGFYLCAWTGGNNNEQYFGPGTRLTVT.

This clonotype appeared once. The rearrangement uses TRBV29-1 and TRBJ2-7; the match to TRBD1 covers 11 bases. The CDR3 runs 12 residues. V was pared by 6 bases and J by 6 bases, with 4 bases of the junction left unmatched. Germline CDR1 SQVTM, CDR2 ANQGSEA. The CDR3 DNA sequence: TGCAGCGTCATAGGGACAGGGGGCGAGCAGTACTTC. Translating gives CSVIGTGGEQYF.